This TCR beta chain came from a study of T cell repertoires in cytomegalovirus infection. On the study more broadly: Well-studied HLA-B-restricted CMV epitopes were used in the study alongside recently identified HLA-C-restricted ones. TCR beta signatures that were public indicated CMV infection and matching HLA type.

From the reads, TCRdb called clonotypes with MiXCR, one entry per CDR3 protein. The table shows about 85,000 distinct CDR3 sequences, with 45% to 50% occurring only once. Whole-study findings and limits: Identification of carriers of CMV plus the relevant HLA was performed using cumulative public TCR beta family frequency.

V shed 3 bases and J 2 bases; nucleotides not matched to a gene: 1. CDR1 is MNHEY and CDR2 is SMNVEV in the germline V gene (reference sequence). The CDR3 runs to 15 residues. In regard to this clonotype: The target antigen is unknown.

The chain joins TRBV27 to TRBJ1-6; 7 bases agree with TRBD1. The receptor comes from a human donor in good health (CMV status not recorded). Some clones in this sample may be carry-over from other donors' samples. This material consisted of CD8+ T cells from cultured PBMCs, taken from culture after CMV antigen stimulation. CDR3 protein: CASSFDRAYNSPLHF. CDR3 nucleotide sequence: TGTGCCAGCAGTTTCGACAGGGCCTATAATTCACCCCTCCACTTT.